Sequencing of this T cell receptor beta chain was carried out in a study of blood T cell repertoires in COVID-19. This CDR3 is 13 amino acids long. In germline, CDR1 is GTSNPN, CDR2 SVGIG (reference sequence). The junction had 4 bases not matched to a gene; V was cut back by 3 bases and J by 8 bases. The study assigned cohorts using participant-reported clinical history. Data came from immunoSEQ multiplex PCR; TCRdb stores just in-frame clones and leaves some out. Here the sample spans about 400,000 clones, roughly 87% being singletons. The TCR originated in a woman aged 40 to 50 with acute COVID-19. Sequencing used PBMCs or T cells enriched from blood (not recorded which). This chain joins TRBV30 and TRBJ1-4; 9 nucleotides line up with TRBD1. Here the CDR3 DNA reads TGTGCCTGGAGGACAGGGGGTAGCGAAAAACTGTTTTTT. Translation: CAWRTGGSEKLFF.